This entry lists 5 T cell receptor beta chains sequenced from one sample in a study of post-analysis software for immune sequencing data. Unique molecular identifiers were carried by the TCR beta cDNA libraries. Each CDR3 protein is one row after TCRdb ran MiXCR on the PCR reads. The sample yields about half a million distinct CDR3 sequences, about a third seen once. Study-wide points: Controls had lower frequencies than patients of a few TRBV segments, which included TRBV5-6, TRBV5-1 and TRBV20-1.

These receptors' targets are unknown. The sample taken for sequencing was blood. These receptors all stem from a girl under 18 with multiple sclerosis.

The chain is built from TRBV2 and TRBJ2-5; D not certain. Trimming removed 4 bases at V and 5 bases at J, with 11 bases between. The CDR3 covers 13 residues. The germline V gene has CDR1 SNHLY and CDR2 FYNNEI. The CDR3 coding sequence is TGTGCCAGCAGTGGGGTGGCGGAGGAGACCCAGTACTTC. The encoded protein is CASSGVAEETQYF.

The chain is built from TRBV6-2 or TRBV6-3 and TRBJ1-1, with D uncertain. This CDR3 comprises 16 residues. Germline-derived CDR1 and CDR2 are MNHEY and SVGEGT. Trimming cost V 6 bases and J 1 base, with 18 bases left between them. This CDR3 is CASSARPQSGNTEAFF. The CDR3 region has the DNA TGTGCCAGCAGCGCGAGGCCCCAATCGGGGAACACTGAAGCTTTCTTT.

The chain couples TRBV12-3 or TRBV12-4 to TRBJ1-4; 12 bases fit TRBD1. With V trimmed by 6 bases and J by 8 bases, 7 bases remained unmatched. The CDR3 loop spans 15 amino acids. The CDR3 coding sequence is TGTGCCAGCAGGGGAGCCGGGACAGGGGGCGAAAAACTGTTTTTT. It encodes CASRGAGTGGEKLFF.

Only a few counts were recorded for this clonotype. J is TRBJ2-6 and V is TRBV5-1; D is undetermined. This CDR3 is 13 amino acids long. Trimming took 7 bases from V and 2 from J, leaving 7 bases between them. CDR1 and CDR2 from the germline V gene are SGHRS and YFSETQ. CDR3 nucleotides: TGCGCCAGCGCCTCCACTGGGGCCAACGTCCTGACTTTC. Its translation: CASASTGANVLTF.

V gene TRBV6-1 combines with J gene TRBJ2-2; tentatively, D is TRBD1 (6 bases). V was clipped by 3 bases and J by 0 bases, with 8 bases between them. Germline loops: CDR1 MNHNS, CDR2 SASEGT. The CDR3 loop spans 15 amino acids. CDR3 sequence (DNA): TGTGCCAGCAGTGACAGGGGCTCGAACACCGGGGAGCTGTTTTTT. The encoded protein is CASSDRGSNTGELFF.